This record concerns one T cell receptor beta chain sequence. Its antigen is currently unknown. This table comes from immunoSEQ multiplex PCR, and its TCRdb copy is limited to in-frame clones, with some not included. The sample gives fewer than 150,000 clones, about 91% of which show up once; about 1.7% is in the top ten. Separate from the approximately 670-subject first cohort was the approximately 110-subject validation cohort, to which the donors belonged. This sample was included in a study of cytomegalovirus exposure and HLA in healthy donors. Study-wide results and limits: Researchers reported that three CMV-associated chains were confirmed in vitro as CMV antigen-specific. Altogether, 160 or so TCR beta chains were recorded as cytomegalovirus-associated. Most TCR sequences were uncommon, yet certain public TCRs appeared in many donors.

The J segment lost 4 bases and the V segment lost 7 bases, leaving 14 bases of the junction unmatched. From germline, CDR1 is SGHRS and CDR2 YFSETQ. The CDR3 spans 15 residues. This chain connects TRBV5-1 to TRBJ2-7, with 7 bases identical to TRBD2. The source is a man aged 18 to 35 in good health and CMV-seronegative. Source material: PBMCs. Here the CDR3 DNA reads TGCGCCAGCCGATCGAGGGACGGGGGGTATTACGAGCAGTACTTC. Protein product: CASRSRDGGYYEQYF.